What follows is one T cell receptor (beta chain) and its context. This sample is part of a study of blood T cell repertoires in COVID-19. Background on the study: Samples came from the United States, Italy and Spain, spanning acute and convalescent COVID-19. T cells, B-cell-depleted T cells, or PBMCs provided the cDNA or gDNA that served as material.

In the original analysis: It was from reference gene primer amplification that nucleated cell counts were estimated. TCRdb keeps only in-frame clones here, not all; method: immunoSEQ multiplex PCR. V, J and clone size are those of that table, while D and trimming were read from the DNA. The sample yields approximately 430,000 clones, 80% to 90% seen once. Germline CDR1 MDHEN, CDR2 SYDVKM. Trimming left V 5 bases short and J 4 bases short, with 11 bases between. The CDR3 is 13 residues long. V and J are TRBV28 and TRBJ1-2, with D perhaps TRBD1 (6 bases). The sequence derives from a woman in her thirties with active or convalescent COVID-19. The sequenced sample was peripheral blood. The CDR3 DNA reads as TGTGCCAGCAGTAGGGGGTGGGTCTATGGCTACACCTTC. Residues: CASSRGWVYGYTF.